This T cell receptor (beta chain) was found in a study of early T cells in non-severe SARS-CoV-2 infection (dated by TCRdb to the early 2020s). For context, the study as a whole: Because TCR sequencing relied on bulk RNA taken from unsorted whole blood, pairing of alpha and beta chains was not possible.

Library generation was performed with 5' RACE. The sequencer was a NextSeq 500. Unique molecular identifiers were attached to individual cDNA molecules in the TCR library protocol so that sequencing error and PCR bias could be corrected. Sequencing covered both TCR alpha and beta chains, and within each sample the abundances of alpha and beta sequences were tightly co-correlated. Per the authors' processing: V gene, J gene and CDR3 annotation of TCR sequences was performed with Decombinator V4. Expanded TCRs were defined as changing significantly between any two time points under a Poisson model with p below 0.0001. TCR abundances were normalised to the total number of TCRs sequenced per sample and expressed as counts per million. MAIT TCRs were defined by TRAV1-2 paired with TRAJ12, TRAJ20 or TRAJ33, and iNKT TCRs by TRAV10 paired with TRAJ18. VDJdb, accessed 1 November 2021, was searched for CMV, EBV and SARS-CoV-2 annotated TCRs, with TCRs annotated for multiple antigens excluded. TCRdb trimmed the raw reads at Q25, called clones with MiXCR and kept productive beta chains. Identical CDR3 protein sequences are pooled into one entry, listed with their most common genes and DNA. The V and J calls follow TCRdb's processing rather than the paper's. In this sample the table shows 70,000 to 95,000 distinct CDR3 sequences, under 15% of which occur a single time. The leading ten clones occupy about 0.58% of the sample.

CDR1 and CDR2, looked up from the germline V gene (reference sequence), are LNHDA and SQIVND. From cysteine to phenylalanine, the CDR3 is 15 amino acids long. Only CDR3 DNA is held: 45 bases, read in frame from base 1. Trimming removed 4 bases from V and 6 bases from J, leaving 17 bases between the germline ends. The study at large found these results: VDJdb matching was skewed toward anti-spike CD8 responses and likely underestimated virus-specific expansions by missing private and CD4 specificities.

This was a case-control study nested in a cohort of healthcare workers in London, UK, who had nasopharyngeal swab PCR tests and blood samples taken every week. Healthcare workers were recruited during the week of the UK lockdown, between 23 and 31 March 2020, and followed weekly for up to about 15 weeks. Details on this clonotype: This receptor's antigen is unknown. Qualities for individual bases were not recorded, and no much larger clone is one base off.

The sequence links TRBV19 to TRBJ2-3; the D gene is perhaps TRBD1 or TRBD2, each of them matching over 5 bases. This receptor was obtained from an adult who was a healthcare worker with PCR-confirmed SARS-CoV-2 infection or an uninfected control (not recorded which). The sample was whole blood. The sequence in DNA is TGTGCCAGTAGTAAAAGCCGGGGCGCTAGGGATACGCAGTATTTT. Protein translation: CASSKSRGARDTQYF.